This T cell receptor beta chain was recovered during a study of CD8 T cells in Susac syndrome. Random hexamers were used to reverse transcribe roughly 0.45 to 1 ug of RNA. TCRdb reprocessed the immunoSEQ multiplex PCR reads via MiXCR and lists one record per CDR3 protein. Of some 110,000 distinct CDR3 sequences in the sample, more than 90% were seen once. Germline CDR1 reads MNHNY; CDR2 reads SVGAGI (reference sequence). The CDR3 is 15 amino acids. V was cut by 6 bases and J by 4 bases, with 18 bases left in between. The rearrangement uses TRBV6-6 and TRBJ1-2, with no clear D. This receptor was taken from a human donor in good health. Sequenced sample: CD4+ T cells from PBMCs. CDR3 residues: CASSPSTEKVYGYTF. CDR3 sequence (DNA): TGTGCCAGCAGCCCCTCAACGGAAAAGGTCTATGGCTACACCTTC.